These T cell receptor beta chains were read from a single sample in a study of cytomegalovirus exposure and HLA in healthy donors. Measured with immunoSEQ multiplex PCR; TCRdb has only the in-frame clones, and not every one. This table has around 130,000 clones, approximately 85% appearing once. Sequenced material: PBMCs. These receptors were collected from a boy younger than 18 in good health and CMV-seronegative. Both conserved end residues are part of each CDR3. D genes are given only for firm matches. Clone size, where shown, is once, few, many, or a class for clones that have expanded.

CDR3aa: CASSGTGGHQPQHF
CDR3nt: TGTGCCAGTAGTGGGACAGGGGGCCATCAGCCCCAGCATTTT
abundance: .
d_gene: TRBD1
j_gene: TRBJ1-5
v_gene: TRBV19

CDR3aa: CASEEQGGTGELFF
CDR3nt: TGTGCCAGCGAAGAGCAGGGCGGCACCGGGGAGCTGTTTTTT
abundance: .
d_gene: .
j_gene: TRBJ2-2
v_gene: TRBV7-2

CDR3aa: CASSLGGSSGELFF
CDR3nt: TGTGCCAGCAGTTTAGGGGGCTCTAGCGGGGAGCTGTTTTTT
abundance: .
d_gene: TRBD1
j_gene: TRBJ2-2
v_gene: TRBV6-5

CDR3aa: CAWGTGPGELFF
CDR3nt: TGTGCCTGGGGCACAGGGCCCGGGGAGCTGTTTTTT
abundance: once
d_gene: .
j_gene: TRBJ2-2
v_gene: TRBV30

CDR3aa: CASSPRMTSDEQYF
CDR3nt: TGTGCCAGCTCACCACGAATGACTAGCGACGAGCAGTACTTC
abundance: .
d_gene: TRBD2
j_gene: TRBJ2-7
v_gene: TRBV18

CDR3aa: CAEVRQGSAEAFF
CDR3nt: TGTGCCGAAGTAAGACAGGGCTCCGCTGAAGCTTTCTTT
abundance: few
d_gene: TRBD1
j_gene: TRBJ1-1
v_gene: TRBV2

CDR3aa: CASSLTRQDSSQPQHF
CDR3nt: TGTGCCAGCAGCTTAACGAGGCAGGACTCCAGTCAGCCCCAGCATTTT
abundance: .
d_gene: .
j_gene: TRBJ1-5
v_gene: TRBV7-3

CDR3aa: CASSTRNSPYNEQFF
CDR3nt: TGTGCCAGCAGCACACGTAACAGCCCCTACAATGAGCAGTTCTTC
abundance: .
d_gene: .
j_gene: TRBJ2-1
v_gene: TRBV5-8

CDR3aa: CASIGITEAFF
CDR3nt: TGTGCCAGTATCGGGATCACTGAAGCTTTCTTT
abundance: .
d_gene: .
j_gene: TRBJ1-1
v_gene: TRBV19

CDR3aa: CAWSAGAGASLTKNIQYF
CDR3nt: TGTGCCTGGAGTGCCGGAGCGGGAGCGTCTCTAACCAAAAACATTCAGTACTTC
abundance: .
d_gene: TRBD2
j_gene: TRBJ2-4
v_gene: TRBV30

CDR3aa: CASSRDTVGNQPQHF
CDR3nt: TGTGCTAGTTCGAGGGACACCGTCGGGAATCAGCCCCAGCATTTT
abundance: few
d_gene: .
j_gene: TRBJ1-5
v_gene: TRBV12-5

CDR3aa: CASSQTSEGEQFF
CDR3nt: TGCGCCAGCAGCCAGACCTCAGAGGGCGAGCAGTTCTTC
abundance: few
d_gene: .
j_gene: TRBJ2-1
v_gene: TRBV4-3

CDR3aa: CASSQELAPYEQYF
CDR3nt: TGCGCCAGCAGCCAAGAGCTAGCCCCCTACGAGCAGTACTTC
abundance: .
d_gene: .
j_gene: TRBJ2-7
v_gene: TRBV4-1

CDR3aa: CASSFRGARSYEQYF
CDR3nt: TGCGCCAGCAGCTTTCGGGGGGCGCGGTCCTACGAGCAGTACTTC
abundance: .
d_gene: .
j_gene: TRBJ2-7
v_gene: TRBV5-1

CDR3aa: CASSSTPGNYGYTF
CDR3nt: TGTGCCAGCAGCTCCACTCCGGGGAACTATGGCTACACCTTC
abundance: once
d_gene: .
j_gene: TRBJ1-2
v_gene: TRBV7-2

CDR3aa: CASSLGRVNYGYPF
CDR3nt: TGTGCCAGCAGCTTGGGCAGGGTTAACTATGGCTACCCCTTC
abundance: .
d_gene: .
j_gene: TRBJ1-2
v_gene: TRBV5-8

CDR3aa: CASSYVTGVNTEAFF
CDR3nt: TGTGCCAGCAGCTATGTCACAGGAGTCAACACTGAAGCTTTCTTT
abundance: .
d_gene: .
j_gene: TRBJ1-1
v_gene: TRBV7-6

CDR3aa: CASSDSTPPNEQFF
CDR3nt: TGTGCCAGCAGTGATTCGACTCCCCCCAATGAGCAGTTCTTC
abundance: .
d_gene: .
j_gene: TRBJ2-1
v_gene: TRBV25-1

CDR3aa: CASSSPGANTEAFF
CDR3nt: TGTGCCAGCAGCTCACCAGGGGCGAACACTGAAGCTTTCTTT
abundance: .
d_gene: .
j_gene: TRBJ1-1
v_gene: TRBV9

CDR3aa: CASSDRVAYEQYF
CDR3nt: TGTGCCAGCAGTGACCGGGTCGCCTACGAGCAGTACTTC
abundance: .
d_gene: .
j_gene: TRBJ2-7
v_gene: TRBV2

CDR3aa: CASSLGLSSGNTIYF
CDR3nt: TGTGCCAGCAGCTTGGGCCTGAGCTCTGGAAACACCATATATTTT
abundance: once
d_gene: .
j_gene: TRBJ1-3
v_gene: TRBV5-8

CDR3aa: CASSDSAGGSYETQYF
CDR3nt: TGTGCCAGCAGTGACTCGGCAGGGGGAAGTTATGAGACCCAGTACTTC
abundance: .
d_gene: TRBD1
j_gene: TRBJ2-5
v_gene: TRBV6-4

CDR3aa: CSVLREDTEAFF
CDR3nt: TGCAGCGTCCTCAGGGAGGACACTGAAGCTTTCTTT
abundance: .
d_gene: .
j_gene: TRBJ1-1
v_gene: TRBV29-1

CDR3aa: CASSHRQGTGRNEQYF
CDR3nt: TGTGCCAGCAGCCACCGCCAGGGGACAGGAAGGAACGAGCAGTACTTC
abundance: .
d_gene: TRBD1
j_gene: TRBJ2-7
v_gene: TRBV14

CDR3aa: CATRLGLEGEEQFF
CDR3nt: TGTGCCACTCGGTTGGGACTCGAGGGTGAGGAGCAGTTCTTC
abundance: .
d_gene: .
j_gene: TRBJ2-1
v_gene: TRBV6-4

CDR3aa: CASSPSVGSVAFF
CDR3nt: TGTGCCAGCAGCCCTAGTGTGGGTTCGGTTGCTTTCTTT
abundance: .
d_gene: .
j_gene: TRBJ1-1
v_gene: TRBV7-3

CDR3aa: CATSRGYSNQPQHF
CDR3nt: TGTGCCACCAGCAGAGGCTATAGCAATCAGCCCCAGCATTTT
abundance: .
d_gene: .
j_gene: TRBJ1-5
v_gene: TRBV15

CDR3aa: CASSLKQGNTEAFF
CDR3nt: TGTGCCAGCAGCTTAAAACAGGGCAACACTGAAGCTTTCTTT
abundance: once
d_gene: .
j_gene: TRBJ1-1
v_gene: TRBV7-8

CDR3aa: CASSRLAGGPWETQYF
CDR3nt: TGTGCCAGTAGTAGACTAGCGGGGGGGCCTTGGGAGACCCAGTACTTC
abundance: .
d_gene: TRBD2
j_gene: TRBJ2-5
v_gene: TRBV19

CDR3aa: CASGIAGTAYEQYF
CDR3nt: TGTGCCAGCGGTATAGCCGGGACAGCCTACGAGCAGTACTTC
abundance: .
d_gene: TRBD1
j_gene: TRBJ2-7
v_gene: TRBV6-5

CDR3aa: CASSYGGVYNEQFF
CDR3nt: TGTGCCAGCAGTTACGGCGGGGTCTACAATGAGCAGTTCTTC
abundance: .
d_gene: .
j_gene: TRBJ2-1
v_gene: TRBV6-6

CDR3aa: CASSGRGPGGTQPQHF
CDR3nt: TGTGCCAGCAGCGGAAGGGGGCCAGGGGGAACTCAGCCCCAGCATTTT
abundance: .
d_gene: .
j_gene: TRBJ1-5
v_gene: TRBV21-1

CDR3aa: CASSYSRGGYEQYF
CDR3nt: TGTGCCAGCAGTTACTCAAGGGGGGGCTACGAGCAGTACTTC
abundance: once
d_gene: .
j_gene: TRBJ2-7
v_gene: TRBV6-5

CDR3aa: CASSLFRGSYNEQFF
CDR3nt: TGTGCCAGCAGCTTGTTTCGCGGGAGCTACAATGAGCAGTTCTTC
abundance: few
d_gene: TRBD2
j_gene: TRBJ2-1
v_gene: TRBV5-8

CDR3aa: CASSQTLGQAYEQYF
CDR3nt: TGTGCCAGCAGCCAAACCCTGGGACAAGCCTACGAGCAGTACTTC
abundance: .
d_gene: .
j_gene: TRBJ2-7
v_gene: TRBV4-2

CDR3aa: CSVEGRGSPLHF
CDR3nt: TGCAGCGTTGAAGGGAGAGGCTCACCCCTCCACTTT
abundance: .
d_gene: .
j_gene: TRBJ1-6
v_gene: TRBV29-1

CDR3aa: CASSRLAGESEQYF
CDR3nt: TGTGCCAGCAGTAGACTAGCGGGAGAAAGCGAGCAGTACTTC
abundance: .
d_gene: TRBD2
j_gene: TRBJ2-7
v_gene: TRBV6-6

CDR3aa: CASSGRQGMSTEAFF
CDR3nt: TGTGCCAGCAGCGGAAGACAGGGAATGAGCACTGAAGCTTTCTTT
abundance: .
d_gene: TRBD1
j_gene: TRBJ1-1
v_gene: TRBV9

CDR3aa: CSAMGTRKLFF
CDR3nt: TGCAGTGCTATGGGGACAAGGAAACTGTTTTTT
abundance: .
d_gene: .
j_gene: TRBJ1-4
v_gene: TRBV20-1